The clone carrying this T cell receptor (beta chain) appeared many times. The sample is drawn from a study of tumor-infiltrating lymphocytes in oesophageal squamous cell carcinoma. TCRdb called the PCR reads again in MiXCR, with one record for every CDR3 protein. The sample records fewer than 16,000 distinct CDR3 sequences, roughly 49% being singletons. The CDR3 runs 19 residues. Germline loops: CDR1 MGHRA, CDR2 YSYEKL. V trimming: 2 bases; J trimming: 5 bases; junction bases outside the gene matches: 11. The clonotype comes from a male donor with esophageal squamous cell carcinoma. The sample comprised esophageal tumor tissue. This chain links TRBV4-1 with TRBJ2-1; TRBD2 aligns across 14 bases. CDR3 DNA: TGCGCCAGCAGCCAATTAGGACTAGCGGGAGGATCTATTCACAATGAGCAGTTCTTC. Its translation is CASSQLGLAGGSIHNEQFF.